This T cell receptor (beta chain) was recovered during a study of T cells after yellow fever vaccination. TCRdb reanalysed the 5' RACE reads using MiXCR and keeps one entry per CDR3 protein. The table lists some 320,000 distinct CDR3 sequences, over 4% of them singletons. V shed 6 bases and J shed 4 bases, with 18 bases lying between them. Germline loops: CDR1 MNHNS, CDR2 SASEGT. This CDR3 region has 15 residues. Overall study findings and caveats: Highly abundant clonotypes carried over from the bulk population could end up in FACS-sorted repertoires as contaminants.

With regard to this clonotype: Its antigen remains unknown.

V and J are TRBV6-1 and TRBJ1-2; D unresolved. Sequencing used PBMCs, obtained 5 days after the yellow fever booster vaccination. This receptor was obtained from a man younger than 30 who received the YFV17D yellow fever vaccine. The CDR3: CASSDPLTQTYGYTF. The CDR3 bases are TGTGCCAGCAGCGACCCCCTGACCCAAACCTATGGCTACACCTTC.